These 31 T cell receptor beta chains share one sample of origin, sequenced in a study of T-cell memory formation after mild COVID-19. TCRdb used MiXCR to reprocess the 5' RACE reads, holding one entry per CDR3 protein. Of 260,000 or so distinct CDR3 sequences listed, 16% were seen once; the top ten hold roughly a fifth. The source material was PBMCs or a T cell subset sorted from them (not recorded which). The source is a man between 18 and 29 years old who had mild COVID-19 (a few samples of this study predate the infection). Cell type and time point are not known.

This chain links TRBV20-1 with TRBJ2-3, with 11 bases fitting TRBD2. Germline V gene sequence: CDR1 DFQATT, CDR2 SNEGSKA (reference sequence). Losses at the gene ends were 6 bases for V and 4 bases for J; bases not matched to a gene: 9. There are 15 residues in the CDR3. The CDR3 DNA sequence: TGCAGTGCCGCGCCTAGCGGGGGGCTTGCAGATACGCAGTATTTT. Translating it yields CSAAPSGGLADTQYF.

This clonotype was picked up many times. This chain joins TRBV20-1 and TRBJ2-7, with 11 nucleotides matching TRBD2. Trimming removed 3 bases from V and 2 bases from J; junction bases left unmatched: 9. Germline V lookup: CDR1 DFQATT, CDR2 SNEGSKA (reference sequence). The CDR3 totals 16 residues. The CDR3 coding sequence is TGCAGTGCTAGGCTAGCGGGGGGCCGATTAACCTACGAGCAGTACTTC. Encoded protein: CSARLAGGRLTYEQYF.

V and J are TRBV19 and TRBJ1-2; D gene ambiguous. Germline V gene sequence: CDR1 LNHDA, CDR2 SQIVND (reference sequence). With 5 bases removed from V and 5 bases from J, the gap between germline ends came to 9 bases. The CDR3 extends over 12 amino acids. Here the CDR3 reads CASSRGYYGYTF. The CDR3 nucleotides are TGTGCCAGTAGTCGGGGTTATTATGGCTACACCTTC.

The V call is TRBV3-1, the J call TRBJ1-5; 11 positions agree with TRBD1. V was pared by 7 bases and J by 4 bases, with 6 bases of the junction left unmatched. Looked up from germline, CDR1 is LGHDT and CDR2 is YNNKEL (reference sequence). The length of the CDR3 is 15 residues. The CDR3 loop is CASTLGQGANQPQHF. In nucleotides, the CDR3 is TGTGCCAGCACCCTTGGACAGGGGGCGAATCAGCCCCAGCATTTT.

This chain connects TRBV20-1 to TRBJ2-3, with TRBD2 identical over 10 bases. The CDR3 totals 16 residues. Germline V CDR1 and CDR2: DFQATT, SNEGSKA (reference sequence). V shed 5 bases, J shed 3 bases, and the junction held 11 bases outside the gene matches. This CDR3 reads CSAVLPLAGVTDTQYF. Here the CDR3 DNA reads TGCAGTGCTGTCCTTCCCCTAGCGGGGGTGACAGATACGCAGTATTTT.

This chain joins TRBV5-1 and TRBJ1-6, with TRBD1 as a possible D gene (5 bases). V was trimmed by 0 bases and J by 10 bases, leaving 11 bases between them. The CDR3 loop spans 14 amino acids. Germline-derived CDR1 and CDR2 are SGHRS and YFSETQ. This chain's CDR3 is CASSLVRGNSPLHF. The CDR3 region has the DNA TGCGCCAGCAGCTTGGTACGGGGGAACTCACCCCTCCACTTT.

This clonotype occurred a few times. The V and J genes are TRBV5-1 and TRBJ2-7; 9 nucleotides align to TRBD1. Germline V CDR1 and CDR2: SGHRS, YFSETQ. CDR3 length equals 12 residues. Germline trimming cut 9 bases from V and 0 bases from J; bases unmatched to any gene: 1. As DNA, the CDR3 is TGCGCCAAGGACAGGGGCTCCTACGAGCAGTACGTC. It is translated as CAKDRGSYEQYV.

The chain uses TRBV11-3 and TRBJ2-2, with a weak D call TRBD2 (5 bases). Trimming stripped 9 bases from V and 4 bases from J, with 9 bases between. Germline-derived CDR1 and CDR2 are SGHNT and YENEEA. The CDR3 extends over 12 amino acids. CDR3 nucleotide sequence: TGTGCCAGTGGACTGACCACCGGGGAGCTGTTTTTT. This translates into CASGLTTGELFF.

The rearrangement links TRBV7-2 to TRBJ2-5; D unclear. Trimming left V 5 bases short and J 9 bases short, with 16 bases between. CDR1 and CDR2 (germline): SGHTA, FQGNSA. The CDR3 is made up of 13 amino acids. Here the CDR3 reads CASSPTGRVAQYF. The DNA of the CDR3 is TGTGCCAGCAGCCCGACTGGGCGCGTGGCCCAGTACTTC.

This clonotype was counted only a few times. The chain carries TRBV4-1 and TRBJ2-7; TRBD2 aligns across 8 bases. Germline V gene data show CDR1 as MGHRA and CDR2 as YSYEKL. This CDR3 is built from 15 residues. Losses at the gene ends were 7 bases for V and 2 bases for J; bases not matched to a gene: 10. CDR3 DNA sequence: TGCGCCAGCAAAAGAACGACTAGCGACCCCTACGAGCAGTACTTC. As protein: CASKRTTSDPYEQYF.

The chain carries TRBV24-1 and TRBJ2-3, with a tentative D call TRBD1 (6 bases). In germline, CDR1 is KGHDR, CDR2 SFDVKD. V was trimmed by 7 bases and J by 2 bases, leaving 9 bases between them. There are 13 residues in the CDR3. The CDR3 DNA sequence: TGTGCCACCAGGGGACAATACACAGATACGCAGTATTTT. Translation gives CATRGQYTDTQYF.

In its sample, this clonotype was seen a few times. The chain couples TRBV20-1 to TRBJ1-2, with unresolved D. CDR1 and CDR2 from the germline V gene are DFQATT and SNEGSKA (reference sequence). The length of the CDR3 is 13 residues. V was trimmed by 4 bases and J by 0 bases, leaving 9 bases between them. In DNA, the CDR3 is TGCAGTGCTATAGGGCTAGCTAACTATGGCTACACCTTC. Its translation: CSAIGLANYGYTF.

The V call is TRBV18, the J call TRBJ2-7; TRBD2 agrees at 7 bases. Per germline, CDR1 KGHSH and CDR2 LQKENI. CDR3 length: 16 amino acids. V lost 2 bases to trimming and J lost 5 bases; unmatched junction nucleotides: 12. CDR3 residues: CASSPRLGTTTDEQYF. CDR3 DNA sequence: TGTGCCAGCTCACCAAGGCTTGGGACTACCACCGACGAGCAGTACTTC.

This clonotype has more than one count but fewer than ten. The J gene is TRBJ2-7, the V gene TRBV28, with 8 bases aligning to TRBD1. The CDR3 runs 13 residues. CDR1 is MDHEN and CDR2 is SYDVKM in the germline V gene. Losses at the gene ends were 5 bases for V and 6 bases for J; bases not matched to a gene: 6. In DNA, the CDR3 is TGTGCCAGCAGTATTGGACAGGGCGGCGAGCAGTACGTC. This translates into CASSIGQGGEQYV.

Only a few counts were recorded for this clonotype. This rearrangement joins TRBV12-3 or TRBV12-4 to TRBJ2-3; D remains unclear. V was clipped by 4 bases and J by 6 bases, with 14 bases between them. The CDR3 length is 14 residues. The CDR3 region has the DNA TGTGCCAGCAGTTCCCCGGGCCCCAGGGATACGCAGTATTTT. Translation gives CASSSPGPRDTQYF.

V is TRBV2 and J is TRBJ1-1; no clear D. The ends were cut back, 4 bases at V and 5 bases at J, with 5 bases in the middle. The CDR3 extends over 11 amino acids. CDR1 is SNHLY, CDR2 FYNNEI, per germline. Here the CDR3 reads CASSGRTEAFF. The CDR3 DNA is TGTGCCAGCAGTGGGCGGACTGAAGCTTTCTTT.

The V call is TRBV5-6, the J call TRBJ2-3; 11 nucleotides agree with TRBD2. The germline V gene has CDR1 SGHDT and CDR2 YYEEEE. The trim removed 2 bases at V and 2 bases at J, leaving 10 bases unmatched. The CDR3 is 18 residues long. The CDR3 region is CASSFSLAGGVPTDTQYF. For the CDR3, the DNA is TGTGCCAGCAGCTTCTCGCTAGCGGGGGGCGTCCCCACAGATACGCAGTATTTT.

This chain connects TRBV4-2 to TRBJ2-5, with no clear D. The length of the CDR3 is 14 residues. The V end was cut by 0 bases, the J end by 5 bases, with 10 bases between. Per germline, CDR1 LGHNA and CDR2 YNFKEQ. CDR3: CASSQDRLGETQYF. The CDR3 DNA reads TGTGCCAGCAGCCAAGATCGGTTAGGGGAGACCCAGTACTTC.

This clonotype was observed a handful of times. DNA of the CDR3: TGTGCCAGCAGTTACCAGGGCAATGAGCAGTTCTTC. It yields the protein CASSYQGNEQFF. This rearrangement joins TRBV6-5 to TRBJ2-1; D may be TRBD1 (5 bases). The CDR3 length is 12 residues. CDR1 and CDR2 (germline): MNHEY, SVGAGI. V shed 2 bases and J shed 6 bases, with 5 bases lying between them.

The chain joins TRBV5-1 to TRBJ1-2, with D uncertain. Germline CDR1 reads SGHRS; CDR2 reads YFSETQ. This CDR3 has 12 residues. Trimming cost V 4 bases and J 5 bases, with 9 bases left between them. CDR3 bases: TGCGCCAGCAGCGACGGAGGTTATGGCTACACCTTC. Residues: CASSDGGYGYTF.

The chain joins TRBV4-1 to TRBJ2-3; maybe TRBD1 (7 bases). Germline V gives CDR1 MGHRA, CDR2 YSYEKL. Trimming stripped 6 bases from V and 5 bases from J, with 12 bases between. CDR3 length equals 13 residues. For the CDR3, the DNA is TGCGCCAGCAGAAACAGGGGAGGAGATACGCAGTATTTT. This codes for CASRNRGGDTQYF.

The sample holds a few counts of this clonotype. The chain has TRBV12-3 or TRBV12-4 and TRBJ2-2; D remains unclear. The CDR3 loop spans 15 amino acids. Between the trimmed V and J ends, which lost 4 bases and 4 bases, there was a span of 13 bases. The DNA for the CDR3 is TGTGCCAGCAGTTCTGCTATCCTGGGCACCGGGGAGCTGTTTTTT. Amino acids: CASSSAILGTGELFF.

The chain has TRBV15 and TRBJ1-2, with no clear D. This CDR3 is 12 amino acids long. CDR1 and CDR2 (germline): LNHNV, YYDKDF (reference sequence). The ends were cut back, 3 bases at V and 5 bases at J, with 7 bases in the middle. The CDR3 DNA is TGTGCCACCAGCAGGGATTCATATGGCTACACCTTC. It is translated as CATSRDSYGYTF.

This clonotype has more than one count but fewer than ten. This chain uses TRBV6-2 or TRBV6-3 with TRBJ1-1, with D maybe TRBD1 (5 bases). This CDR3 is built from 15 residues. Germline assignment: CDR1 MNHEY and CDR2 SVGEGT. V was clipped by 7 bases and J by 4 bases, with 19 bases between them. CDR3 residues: CASKSIREGGTEAFF. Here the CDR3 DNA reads TGTGCCAGCAAATCCATCAGGGAAGGAGGCACTGAAGCTTTCTTT.

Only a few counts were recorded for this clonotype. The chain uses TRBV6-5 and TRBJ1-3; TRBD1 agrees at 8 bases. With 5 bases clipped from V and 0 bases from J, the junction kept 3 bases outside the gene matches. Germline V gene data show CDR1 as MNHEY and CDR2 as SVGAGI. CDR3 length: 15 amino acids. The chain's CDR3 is CASSNDRGSGNTIYF. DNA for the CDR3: TGTGCCAGCAGTAACGACAGGGGCTCTGGAAACACCATATATTTT.

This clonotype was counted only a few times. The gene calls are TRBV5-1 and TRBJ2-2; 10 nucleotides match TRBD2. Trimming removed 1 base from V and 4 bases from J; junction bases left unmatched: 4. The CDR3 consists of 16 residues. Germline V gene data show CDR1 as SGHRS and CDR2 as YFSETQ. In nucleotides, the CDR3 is TGCGCCAGCAGCTTGACTAGCGGGGATGCCACCGGGGAGCTGTTTTTT. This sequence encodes CASSLTSGDATGELFF.

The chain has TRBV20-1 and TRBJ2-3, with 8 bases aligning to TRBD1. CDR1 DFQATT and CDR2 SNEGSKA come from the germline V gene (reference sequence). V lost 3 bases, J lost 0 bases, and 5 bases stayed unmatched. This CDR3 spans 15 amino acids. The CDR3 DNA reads TGCAGTGCTAGTCCGGACAGGGTGAGCACAGATACGCAGTATTTT. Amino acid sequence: CSASPDRVSTDTQYF.

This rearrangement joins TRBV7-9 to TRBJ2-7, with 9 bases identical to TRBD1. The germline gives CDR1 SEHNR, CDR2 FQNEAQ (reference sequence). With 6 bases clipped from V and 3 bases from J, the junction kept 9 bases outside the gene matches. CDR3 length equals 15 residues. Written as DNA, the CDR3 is TGTGCCAGCAGTAATTGGGGACAGGGCTACTACGAGCAGTACTTC. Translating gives CASSNWGQGYYEQYF.

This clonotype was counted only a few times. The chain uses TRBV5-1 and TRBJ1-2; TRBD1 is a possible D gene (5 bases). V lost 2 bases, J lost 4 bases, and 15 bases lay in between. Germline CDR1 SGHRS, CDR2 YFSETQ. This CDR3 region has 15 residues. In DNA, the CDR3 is TGCGCCAGCAGCTTCAGTCGCTCTAGGGGCTATGGCTACACCTTC. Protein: CASSFSRSRGYGYTF.

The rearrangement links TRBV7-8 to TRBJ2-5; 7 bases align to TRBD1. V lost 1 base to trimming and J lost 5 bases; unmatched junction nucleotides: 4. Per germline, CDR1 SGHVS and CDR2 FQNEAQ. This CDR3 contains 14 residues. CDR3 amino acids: CASSLVTGSETQYF. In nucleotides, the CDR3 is TGTGCCAGCAGCTTAGTGACAGGGTCGGAGACCCAGTACTTC.

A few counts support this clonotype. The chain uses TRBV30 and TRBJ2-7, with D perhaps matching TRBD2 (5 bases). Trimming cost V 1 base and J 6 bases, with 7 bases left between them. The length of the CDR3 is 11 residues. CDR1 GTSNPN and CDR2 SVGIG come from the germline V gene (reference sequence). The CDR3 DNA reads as TGTGCCTGGAGTGGGGGAGCCGAGCAGTACTTC. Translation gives CAWSGGAEQYF.